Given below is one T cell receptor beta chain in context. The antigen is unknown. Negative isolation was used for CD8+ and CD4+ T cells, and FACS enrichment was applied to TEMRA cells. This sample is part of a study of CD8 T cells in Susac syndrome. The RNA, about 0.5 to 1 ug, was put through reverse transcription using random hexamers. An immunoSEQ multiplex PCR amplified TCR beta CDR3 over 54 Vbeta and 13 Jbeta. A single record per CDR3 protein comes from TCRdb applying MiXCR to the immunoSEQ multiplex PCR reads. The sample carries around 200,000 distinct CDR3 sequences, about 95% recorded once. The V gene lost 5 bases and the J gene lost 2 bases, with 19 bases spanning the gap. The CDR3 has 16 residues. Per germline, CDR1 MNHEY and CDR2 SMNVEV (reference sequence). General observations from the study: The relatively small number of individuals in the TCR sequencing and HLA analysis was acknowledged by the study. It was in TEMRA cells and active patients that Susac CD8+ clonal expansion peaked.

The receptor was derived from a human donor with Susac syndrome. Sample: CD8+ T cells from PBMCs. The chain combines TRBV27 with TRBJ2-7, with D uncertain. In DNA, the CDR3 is TGTGCCAGCAGTGTCAGTTCCGGGCCCAAAGCCTACGAGCAGTACTTC. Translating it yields CASSVSSGPKAYEQYF.